This T cell receptor beta chain was sequenced for a study of glioma-infiltrating T cells after dendritic cell vaccination. The data were produced by immunoSEQ multiplex PCR, yet TCRdb's version contains in-frame clones alone and is incomplete. The sample consists of 98,000 or so clones, 65% to 85% of them appearing once. The sample's time point: after dendritic cell vaccination, including at tumor progression/relapse. CDR3 length: 15 residues. The germline V gene has CDR1 MNHNS and CDR2 SASEGT. V lost 4 bases and J lost 2; bases outside the gene matches: 8. V is TRBV6-1 and J is TRBJ2-7; 7 bases are shared with TRBD2. The TCR was taken from a human donor with glioblastoma. The source material was blood, sampled after dendritic cell vaccination. CDR3 DNA: TGTGCCAGCAGTGGCGGGGGAGCTTCCCCCTACGAGCAGTACTTC. Protein: CASSGGGASPYEQYF.